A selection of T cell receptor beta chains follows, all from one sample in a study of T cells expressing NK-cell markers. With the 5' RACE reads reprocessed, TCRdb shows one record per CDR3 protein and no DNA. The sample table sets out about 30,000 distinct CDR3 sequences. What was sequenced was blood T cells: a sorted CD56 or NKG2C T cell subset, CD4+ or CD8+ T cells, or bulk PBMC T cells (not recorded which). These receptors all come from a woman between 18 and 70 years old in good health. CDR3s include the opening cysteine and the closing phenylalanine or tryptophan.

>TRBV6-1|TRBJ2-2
CASSPRVTGELFF
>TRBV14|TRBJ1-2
CASSHKGDGYTF
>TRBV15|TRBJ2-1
CATSRDLPAGPPNNEQFF
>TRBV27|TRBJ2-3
CASSSLWSRTDTQYF
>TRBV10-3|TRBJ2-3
CAISGLAGTGTDTQYF
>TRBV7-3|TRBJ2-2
CASSLPRESTGELFF
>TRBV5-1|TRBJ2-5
CASSLGAKLQETQYF
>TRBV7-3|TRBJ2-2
CASSSDRRELFF
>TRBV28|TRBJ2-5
CASSSAGGGETQYF
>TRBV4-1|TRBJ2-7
CASRPVETGFYEQYF
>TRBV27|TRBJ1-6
CASSLVVRNSPLHF
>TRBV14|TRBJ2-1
CASSQSGGNYNEQFF
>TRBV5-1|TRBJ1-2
CASSLAGSSVEGQGSGYTF
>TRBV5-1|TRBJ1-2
CASSLGPGHHYGYTF
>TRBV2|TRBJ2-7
CASSDEGKYEQYF
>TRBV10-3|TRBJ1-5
CAISEGDRVEDQPQHF